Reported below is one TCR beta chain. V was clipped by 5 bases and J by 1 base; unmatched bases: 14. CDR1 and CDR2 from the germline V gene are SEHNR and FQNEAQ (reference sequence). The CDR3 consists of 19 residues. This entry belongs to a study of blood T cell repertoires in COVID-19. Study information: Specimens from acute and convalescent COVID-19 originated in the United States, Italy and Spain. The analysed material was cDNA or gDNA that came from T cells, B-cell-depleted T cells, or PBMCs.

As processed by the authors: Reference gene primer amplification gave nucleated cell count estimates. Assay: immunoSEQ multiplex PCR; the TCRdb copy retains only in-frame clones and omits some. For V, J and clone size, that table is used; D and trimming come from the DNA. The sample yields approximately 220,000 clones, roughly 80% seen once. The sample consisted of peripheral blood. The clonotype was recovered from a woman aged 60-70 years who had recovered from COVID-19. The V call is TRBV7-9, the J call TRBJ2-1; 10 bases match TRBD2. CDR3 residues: CASSPRPGIAGGSYNEQFF. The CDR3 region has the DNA TGTGCCAGCAGCCCCCGACCGGGAATAGCGGGGGGATCCTACAATGAGCAGTTCTTC.